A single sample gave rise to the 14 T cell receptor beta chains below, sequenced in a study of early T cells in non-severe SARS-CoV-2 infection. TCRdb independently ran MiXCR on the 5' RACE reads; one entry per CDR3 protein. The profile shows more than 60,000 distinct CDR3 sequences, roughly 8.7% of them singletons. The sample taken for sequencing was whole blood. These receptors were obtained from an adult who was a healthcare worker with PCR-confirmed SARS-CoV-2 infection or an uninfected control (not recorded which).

CDR3 DNA: TGCGCCAGCAGCTTGCCCCCGGAGGAGACCCAGTACTTC. Encoded protein: CASSLPPEETQYF. This sequence joins TRBV5-1 and TRBJ2-5; D is unclear. CDR3 length equals 13 residues. Germline V CDR1 and CDR2: SGHRS, YFSETQ. V was shortened by 1 base and J by 5 bases, with 9 bases between the two germline ends.

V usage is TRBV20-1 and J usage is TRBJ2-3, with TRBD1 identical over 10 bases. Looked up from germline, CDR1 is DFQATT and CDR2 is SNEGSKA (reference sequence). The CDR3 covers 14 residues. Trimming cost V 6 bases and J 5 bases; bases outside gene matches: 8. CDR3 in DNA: TGCAGTGCCAGTCGACAGGGGGCGAAAGATACGCAGTATTTT. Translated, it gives CSASRQGAKDTQYF.

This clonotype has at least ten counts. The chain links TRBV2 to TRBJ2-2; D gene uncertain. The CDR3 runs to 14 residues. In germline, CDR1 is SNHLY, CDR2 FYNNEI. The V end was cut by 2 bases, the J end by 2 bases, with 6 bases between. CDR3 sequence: CASSEQPNTGELFF. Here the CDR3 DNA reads TGTGCCAGCAGTGAACAACCAAACACCGGGGAGCTGTTTTTT. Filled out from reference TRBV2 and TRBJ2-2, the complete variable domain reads EPEVTQTPSHQVTQMGQEVILRCVPISNHLYFYWYRQILGQKVEFLVSFYNNEISEKSEIFDDQFSVERPDGSNFTLKIRSTKLEDSAMYFCASSEQPNTGELFFGEGSRLTVL.

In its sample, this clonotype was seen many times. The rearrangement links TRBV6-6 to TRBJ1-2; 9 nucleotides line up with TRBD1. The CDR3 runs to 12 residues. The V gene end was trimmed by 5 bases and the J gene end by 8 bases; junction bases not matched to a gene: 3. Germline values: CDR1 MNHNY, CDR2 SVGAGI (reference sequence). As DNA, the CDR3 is TGTGCCAGCAGTGGACAGGGGAACGGCTACACCTTC. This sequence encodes CASSGQGNGYTF.

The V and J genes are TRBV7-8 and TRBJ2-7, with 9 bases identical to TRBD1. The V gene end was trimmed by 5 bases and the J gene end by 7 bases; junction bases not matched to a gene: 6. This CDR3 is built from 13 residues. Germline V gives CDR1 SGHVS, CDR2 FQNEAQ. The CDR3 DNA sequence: TGTGCCAGCAGCATGGGACAGGGAGGTGAGCAGTACTTC. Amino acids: CASSMGQGGEQYF.

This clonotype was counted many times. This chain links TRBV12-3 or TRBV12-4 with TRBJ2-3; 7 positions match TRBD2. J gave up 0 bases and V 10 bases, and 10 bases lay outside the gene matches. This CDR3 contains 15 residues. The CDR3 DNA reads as TGTGCCACCTCCTTGGGAGGGTCGAGCACAGATACGCAGTATTTT. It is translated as CATSLGGSSTDTQYF.

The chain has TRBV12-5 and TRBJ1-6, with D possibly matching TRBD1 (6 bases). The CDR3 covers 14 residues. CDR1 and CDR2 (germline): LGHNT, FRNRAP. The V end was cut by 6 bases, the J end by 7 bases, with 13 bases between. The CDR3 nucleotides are TGTGCTAGTGGCAAGGGGGATTGGAATTCACCCCTCCACTTT. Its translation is CASGKGDWNSPLHF.

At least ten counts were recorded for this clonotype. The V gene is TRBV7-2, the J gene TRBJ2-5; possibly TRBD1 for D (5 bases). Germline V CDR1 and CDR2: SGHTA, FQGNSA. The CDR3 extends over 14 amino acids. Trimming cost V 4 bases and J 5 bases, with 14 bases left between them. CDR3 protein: CASSSGMWSETQYF. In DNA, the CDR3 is TGTGCCAGCAGCTCAGGGATGTGGTCGGAGACCCAGTACTTC.

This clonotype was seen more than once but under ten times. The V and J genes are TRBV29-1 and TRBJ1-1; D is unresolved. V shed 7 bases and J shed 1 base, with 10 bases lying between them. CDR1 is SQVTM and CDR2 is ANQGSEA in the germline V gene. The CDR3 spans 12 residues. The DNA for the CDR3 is TGCAGCGGCTCCGAAGGGAACACTGAAGCTTTCTTT. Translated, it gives CSGSEGNTEAFF.

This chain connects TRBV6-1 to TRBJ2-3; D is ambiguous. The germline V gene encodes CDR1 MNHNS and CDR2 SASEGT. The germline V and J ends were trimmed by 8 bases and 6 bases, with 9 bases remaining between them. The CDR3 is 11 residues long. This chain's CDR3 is CASALADTQYF. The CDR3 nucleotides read TGTGCCAGCGCACTTGCGGATACGCAGTATTTT.

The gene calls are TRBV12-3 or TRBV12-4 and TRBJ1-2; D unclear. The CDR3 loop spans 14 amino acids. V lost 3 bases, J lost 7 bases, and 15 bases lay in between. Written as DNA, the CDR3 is TGTGCCAGCAGTTTGGGTCAGTCCCTCTCTGGCTACACCTTC. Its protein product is CASSLGQSLSGYTF.

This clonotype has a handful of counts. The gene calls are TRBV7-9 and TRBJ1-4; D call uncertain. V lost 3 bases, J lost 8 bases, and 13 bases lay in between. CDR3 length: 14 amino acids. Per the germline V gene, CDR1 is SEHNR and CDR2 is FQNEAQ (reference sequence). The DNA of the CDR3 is TGTGCCAGCAGCTTGGCGGGCAGCTGGGAAAAACTGTTTTTT. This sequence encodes CASSLAGSWEKLFF. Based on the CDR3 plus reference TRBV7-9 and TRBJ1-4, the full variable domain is DTGVSQNPRHKITKRGQNVTFRCDPISEHNRLYWYRQTLGQGPEFLTYFQNEAQLEKSRLLSDRFSAERPKGSFSTLEIQRTEQGDSAMYLCASSLAGSWEKLFFGSGTQLSVL.

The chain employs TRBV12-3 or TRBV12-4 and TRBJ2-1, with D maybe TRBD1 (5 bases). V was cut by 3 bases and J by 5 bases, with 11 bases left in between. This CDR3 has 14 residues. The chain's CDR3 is CASSLWGIDNEQFF. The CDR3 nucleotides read TGTGCCAGCAGTTTGTGGGGCATAGACAATGAGCAGTTCTTC.

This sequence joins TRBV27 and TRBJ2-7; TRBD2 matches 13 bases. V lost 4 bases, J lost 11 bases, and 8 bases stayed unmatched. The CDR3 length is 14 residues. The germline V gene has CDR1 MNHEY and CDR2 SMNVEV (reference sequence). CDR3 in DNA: TGTGCCAGCAGTTGGACTAGCGGGAGTTCAGAGGAGTACTTC. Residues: CASSWTSGSSEEYF.